This T cell receptor (beta chain) came from a study of T cells in Graves' hyperthyroidism and ophthalmopathy. Findings of the study overall: The model forecast ophthalmopathy, anticipating it by a median about six months before onset. Blood also contained most expanded thyroid clonotypes above 0.001. Ophthalmopathy could be told apart from stable hyperthyroidism with a 13 V-J model.

This clonotype was recorded at least ten times. What it binds is unknown. Under 3 months was the duration of disease in ophthalmopathy patients, who also had a Clinical Activity Score of at least 3 and a NOSPECS grade of at least 4. The germline gives CDR1 SGHTA, CDR2 FQGTGA. CDR3 length equals 18 residues. After removal of 1 base from V and 9 bases from J, the junction contained 12 bases not matched to a gene. The CDR3 regions of TCR beta were amplified from RNA transcripts. The HTBI primer set was used in a first-round RT-PCR of the TCR CDR3. TCRdb independently ran MiXCR on the multiplex PCR reads; one entry per CDR3 protein. The data hold 450,000 to 500,000 distinct CDR3 sequences, with roughly 23% observed a single time.

This TCR came from a woman in her 70s with Graves' ophthalmopathy. The V call is TRBV7-3, the J call TRBJ2-1; 13 nucleotides match TRBD2. Sequenced: blood. CDR3 DNA sequence: TGTGCCAGCAGCTTAATCCCTCCGGGACTAGCGGGATCGGTTGAGCAGTTCTTC. Protein sequence: CASSLIPPGLAGSVEQFF.